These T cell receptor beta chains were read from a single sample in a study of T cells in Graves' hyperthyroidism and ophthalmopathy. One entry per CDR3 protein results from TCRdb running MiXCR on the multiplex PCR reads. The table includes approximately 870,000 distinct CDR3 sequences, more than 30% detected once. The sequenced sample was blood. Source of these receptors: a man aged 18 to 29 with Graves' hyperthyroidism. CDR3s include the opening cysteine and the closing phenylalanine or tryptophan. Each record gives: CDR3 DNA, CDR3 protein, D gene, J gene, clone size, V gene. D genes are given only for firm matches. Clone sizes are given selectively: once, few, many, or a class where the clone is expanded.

CDR3 DNA: TGCAGCGTCGAGGTGGCGGGCACTGAAGCTTTCTTT
CDR3 protein: CSVEVAGTEAFF
D gene: NA
J gene: TRBJ1-1
clone size: NA
V gene: TRBV29-1

CDR3 DNA: TGCAGCGTTGGGGAGGGGGCCGCGGGCTATGGCTACACCTTC
CDR3 protein: CSVGEGAAGYGYTF
D gene: TRBD1
J gene: TRBJ1-2
clone size: NA
V gene: TRBV29-1

CDR3 DNA: TGCGCCAGCAGCCAAAGGACAGGAAGGTCTGGAAACACCATATATTTT
CDR3 protein: CASSQRTGRSGNTIYF
D gene: TRBD1
J gene: TRBJ1-3
clone size: NA
V gene: TRBV5-1

CDR3 DNA: TGTGCCAGCAGCCGTGAGGAGGCTGAAGCTTTCTTT
CDR3 protein: CASSREEAEAFF
D gene: NA
J gene: TRBJ1-1
clone size: once
V gene: TRBV11-3

CDR3 DNA: TGTGCCAGCAGTGAGGCGGCAGGGGGTTCCTACGAGCAGTACTTC
CDR3 protein: CASSEAAGGSYEQYF
D gene: TRBD1
J gene: TRBJ2-7
clone size: few
V gene: TRBV12-3/TRBV12-4

CDR3 DNA: TGTGCCAGCAGCTCCCCTCCGGGACTAGCGTTCTACGAGCAGTACTTC
CDR3 protein: CASSSPPGLAFYEQYF
D gene: TRBD2
J gene: TRBJ2-7
clone size: many
V gene: TRBV7-9

CDR3 DNA: TGTGCCAGCAGTAGTTCGACAGCTAGCGATCAGCCCCAGCATTTT
CDR3 protein: CASSSSTASDQPQHF
D gene: NA
J gene: TRBJ1-5
clone size: NA
V gene: TRBV6-2/TRBV6-3

CDR3 DNA: TGTGCCAGCAGTAACAGGGGAGTAACCTACGAGCAGTACTTC
CDR3 protein: CASSNRGVTYEQYF
D gene: TRBD1
J gene: TRBJ2-7
clone size: once
V gene: TRBV19

CDR3 DNA: TGTGCCAGCAGCCCAGTTGCCGCAGGTCTGGTAGAGACCCAGTACTTC
CDR3 protein: CASSPVAAGLVETQYF
D gene: NA
J gene: TRBJ2-5
clone size: NA
V gene: TRBV7-6

CDR3 DNA: TGTGCCAGTAGTAGCGGGAGTTGGAACGAGCAGTACTTC
CDR3 protein: CASSSGSWNEQYF
D gene: TRBD2
J gene: TRBJ2-7
clone size: many
V gene: TRBV19

CDR3 DNA: TGTGCCAGCAGTTTCGGGGCTAGGGGGGCCAACGTCCTGACTTTC
CDR3 protein: CASSFGARGANVLTF
D gene: NA
J gene: TRBJ2-6
clone size: NA
V gene: TRBV2

CDR3 DNA: TGCAGCGTTGCTGATAACGAGCAGTACTTC
CDR3 protein: CSVADNEQYF
D gene: NA
J gene: TRBJ2-7
clone size: many
V gene: TRBV29-1

CDR3 DNA: TGTGCCAGCAGCCCCCCGGGGGACGCTTCTGGCTACACCTTC
CDR3 protein: CASSPPGDASGYTF
D gene: NA
J gene: TRBJ1-2
clone size: many
V gene: TRBV7-9

CDR3 DNA: TGTGCCAGCAGCCTAGATCGGGCAGGGGGACAGCCCCAGCATTTT
CDR3 protein: CASSLDRAGGQPQHF
D gene: TRBD1
J gene: TRBJ1-5
clone size: many
V gene: TRBV11-2

CDR3 DNA: TGCAGTGCCATCGGGGCTAGCTCTGGAAACACCATATATTTT
CDR3 protein: CSAIGASSGNTIYF
D gene: NA
J gene: TRBJ1-3
clone size: few
V gene: TRBV20-1

CDR3 DNA: TGCGCCAGCAGCCCCCCCGGGGGGGGCGAGGAAGAAAAACTGTTTTTT
CDR3 protein: CASSPPGGGEEEKLFF
D gene: NA
J gene: TRBJ1-4
clone size: NA
V gene: TRBV4-1

CDR3 DNA: TGTGCCAGCAGTCCCCAACAGGGGTCCCCAGGGTACTTC
CDR3 protein: CASSPQQGSPGYF
D gene: TRBD1
J gene: TRBJ2-7
clone size: few
V gene: TRBV12-3/TRBV12-4

CDR3 DNA: TGTGCCAGCAGCTCAGGGGGCACTGAAGCTTTCTTT
CDR3 protein: CASSSGGTEAFF
D gene: TRBD1
J gene: TRBJ1-1
clone size: many
V gene: TRBV5-1

CDR3 DNA: TGTGCCACCAGTGATGGAGTCGGAAATTCACCCCTCCACTTT
CDR3 protein: CATSDGVGNSPLHF
D gene: NA
J gene: TRBJ1-6
clone size: NA
V gene: TRBV24-1

CDR3 DNA: TGTGCCAGCAGCCCCACAGGGGCGAACCGAGGGGAGCAGTACTTC
CDR3 protein: CASSPTGANRGEQYF
D gene: TRBD1
J gene: TRBJ2-7
clone size: NA
V gene: TRBV4-2

CDR3 DNA: TGTGCCAGCAGCGGAGGGACAGCTAACTATGGCTACACCTTC
CDR3 protein: CASSGGTANYGYTF
D gene: TRBD1
J gene: TRBJ1-2
clone size: NA
V gene: TRBV9

CDR3 DNA: TGTGCCAGCAGTGAACTGACAGGGGGGACCTACGAGCAGTACTTC
CDR3 protein: CASSELTGGTYEQYF
D gene: TRBD1
J gene: TRBJ2-7
clone size: NA
V gene: TRBV7-9

CDR3 DNA: TGTGTGGCAGTAAGGGGCACTGAAGCTTTCTTT
CDR3 protein: CVAVRGTEAFF
D gene: NA
J gene: TRBJ1-1
clone size: few
V gene: TRBV6-6

CDR3 DNA: TGCAGTGCTTCCCGGACAGGGAATTCCTACGAGCAGTACTTC
CDR3 protein: CSASRTGNSYEQYF
D gene: TRBD1
J gene: TRBJ2-7
clone size: few
V gene: TRBV20-1

CDR3 DNA: TGCAGTGCTAGACCCGGGACAGGGGATACTGAAGCTTTCTTT
CDR3 protein: CSARPGTGDTEAFF
D gene: TRBD1
J gene: TRBJ1-1
clone size: many
V gene: TRBV20-1

CDR3 DNA: TGTGCCAGCAGCGTAGCTACAGGGGGAGGTAATGAAAAACTGTTTTTT
CDR3 protein: CASSVATGGGNEKLFF
D gene: TRBD1
J gene: TRBJ1-4
clone size: few
V gene: TRBV9

CDR3 DNA: TGTGCCACCAGCAGGGGTAGAAAACTGTTTTTT
CDR3 protein: CATSRGRKLFF
D gene: NA
J gene: TRBJ1-4
clone size: NA
V gene: TRBV15

CDR3 DNA: TGTGCCAGCAGCTCCCGGGACACTGAAGCTTTCTTT
CDR3 protein: CASSSRDTEAFF
D gene: NA
J gene: TRBJ1-1
clone size: many
V gene: TRBV7-9

CDR3 DNA: TGTGCCAGCCTCGCGACCGGGGAGCTGTTTTTT
CDR3 protein: CASLATGELFF
D gene: NA
J gene: TRBJ2-2
clone size: many
V gene: TRBV2

CDR3 DNA: TGTGCCAGCAGCCTACACCAGGGGACTGAAGCTTTCTTT
CDR3 protein: CASSLHQGTEAFF
D gene: NA
J gene: TRBJ1-1
clone size: many
V gene: TRBV7-9

CDR3 DNA: TGTGCCAGCAGTCCCGGGACTAGCACTATGGAGACCCAGTACTTC
CDR3 protein: CASSPGTSTMETQYF
D gene: TRBD2
J gene: TRBJ2-5
clone size: NA
V gene: TRBV6-5

CDR3 DNA: TGTGCCAGCAGCTTGGGTCTAGCGGGGGACCCAGAGACCCAGTACTTC
CDR3 protein: CASSLGLAGDPETQYF
D gene: TRBD2
J gene: TRBJ2-5
clone size: NA
V gene: TRBV9

CDR3 DNA: TGTGCCAGCAGGGAGTCTAGCGGCAGCACAGATACGCAGTATTTT
CDR3 protein: CASRESSGSTDTQYF
D gene: TRBD2
J gene: TRBJ2-3
clone size: NA
V gene: TRBV25-1

CDR3 DNA: TGCAGTGCTAGAGATATAGTCCCCGAAAAACTGTTTTTT
CDR3 protein: CSARDIVPEKLFF
D gene: NA
J gene: TRBJ1-4
clone size: few
V gene: TRBV20-1

CDR3 DNA: TGCGCCAGCAGCCAAGGCGCGGACGCGCCCGTCTTT
CDR3 protein: CASSQGADAPVF
D gene: NA
J gene: TRBJ1-1
clone size: NA
V gene: TRBV4-1

CDR3 DNA: TGTGCCAGCAGTGAAGCGGTCTATGGCTACACCTTC
CDR3 protein: CASSEAVYGYTF
D gene: NA
J gene: TRBJ1-2
clone size: NA
V gene: TRBV12-3/TRBV12-4

CDR3 DNA: TGTGCCAGCAGTGGATGGGACAGGGGGTACGAGCAGTACTTC
CDR3 protein: CASSGWDRGYEQYF
D gene: TRBD1
J gene: TRBJ2-7
clone size: few
V gene: TRBV25-1

CDR3 DNA: TGTGCCAGCGAAGTGAGGGACACCGGGGAGCTGTTTTTT
CDR3 protein: CASEVRDTGELFF
D gene: NA
J gene: TRBJ2-2
clone size: NA
V gene: TRBV2

CDR3 DNA: TGCAGTGCTTGTGTGGGAGGGCCCCACACTGAAGCTTTCTTT
CDR3 protein: CSACVGGPHTEAFF
D gene: NA
J gene: TRBJ1-1
clone size: NA
V gene: TRBV20-1

CDR3 DNA: TGTGCCAGCAGTCATGACAGTATGAACACTGAAGCTTTCTTT
CDR3 protein: CASSHDSMNTEAFF
D gene: NA
J gene: TRBJ1-1
clone size: NA
V gene: TRBV19

CDR3 DNA: TGTGCCAGCAGCTTGGGTCCAGCGGGGAACGAAGAGACCCAGTACTTC
CDR3 protein: CASSLGPAGNEETQYF
D gene: TRBD2
J gene: TRBJ2-5
clone size: NA
V gene: TRBV5-4

CDR3 DNA: TGTGCCAGCAGCTTGTGGGCAGTCCCATATAATTCACCCCTCCACTTT
CDR3 protein: CASSLWAVPYNSPLHF
D gene: NA
J gene: TRBJ1-6
clone size: few
V gene: TRBV5-5

CDR3 DNA: TGTGCCACCAGCAGCCAGGATTTAGCGGGAGGTCGCTCCTACGAGCAGTACTTC
CDR3 protein: CATSSQDLAGGRSYEQYF
D gene: TRBD2
J gene: TRBJ2-7
clone size: once
V gene: TRBV15

CDR3 DNA: TGTGCCAGCAGCACCAACCGGGACAGGTCCTACGAGCAGTACTTC
CDR3 protein: CASSTNRDRSYEQYF
D gene: TRBD1
J gene: TRBJ2-7
clone size: NA
V gene: TRBV9

CDR3 DNA: TGCAGTGCTCTCCAGGAGGGGGGGTGGACTGAAGCTTTCTTT
CDR3 protein: CSALQEGGWTEAFF
D gene: NA
J gene: TRBJ1-1
clone size: many
V gene: TRBV20-1

CDR3 DNA: TGTGCCATCAGGGGGGGCACGGAAGATTCACCCCTCCACTTT
CDR3 protein: CAIRGGTEDSPLHF
D gene: NA
J gene: TRBJ1-6
clone size: NA
V gene: TRBV10-3

CDR3 DNA: TGTGCCAGCAGGGAGTCCGGACAGACAGCCTACGAGCAGTACTTC
CDR3 protein: CASRESGQTAYEQYF
D gene: NA
J gene: TRBJ2-7
clone size: few
V gene: TRBV5-6

CDR3 DNA: TGTGCCAGCAGGAGGACTAGCGGGGTCCAAGAGACCCAGTACTTC
CDR3 protein: CASRRTSGVQETQYF
D gene: TRBD2
J gene: TRBJ2-5
clone size: few
V gene: TRBV2

CDR3 DNA: TGTACCAGCAGTTTTCAGGGTGACACTGAAGCTTTCTTT
CDR3 protein: CTSSFQGDTEAFF
D gene: NA
J gene: TRBJ1-1
clone size: NA
V gene: TRBV7-9

CDR3 DNA: TGCGCCAGCAGCTTGGATCGCAGGGGAGGCACTGAAGCTTTCTTT
CDR3 protein: CASSLDRRGGTEAFF
D gene: NA
J gene: TRBJ1-1
clone size: NA
V gene: TRBV5-1

CDR3 DNA: TGTGCCAGCAGCTTAGGACAGGGGGTCACTGAAGCTTTCTTT
CDR3 protein: CASSLGQGVTEAFF
D gene: TRBD1
J gene: TRBJ1-1
clone size: many
V gene: TRBV5-1